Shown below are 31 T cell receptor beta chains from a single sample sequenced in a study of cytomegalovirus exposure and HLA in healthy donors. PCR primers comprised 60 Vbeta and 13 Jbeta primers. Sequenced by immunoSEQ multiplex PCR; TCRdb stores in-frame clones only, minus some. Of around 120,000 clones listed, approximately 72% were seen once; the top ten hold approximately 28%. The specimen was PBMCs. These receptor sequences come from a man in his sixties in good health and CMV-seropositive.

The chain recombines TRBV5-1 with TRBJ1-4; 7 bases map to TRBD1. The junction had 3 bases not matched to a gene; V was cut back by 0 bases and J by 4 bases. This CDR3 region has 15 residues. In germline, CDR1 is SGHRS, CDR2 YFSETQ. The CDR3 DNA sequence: TGCGCCAGCAGCTTGGAAGGGACAGTTAATGAAAAACTGTTTTTT. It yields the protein CASSLEGTVNEKLFF.

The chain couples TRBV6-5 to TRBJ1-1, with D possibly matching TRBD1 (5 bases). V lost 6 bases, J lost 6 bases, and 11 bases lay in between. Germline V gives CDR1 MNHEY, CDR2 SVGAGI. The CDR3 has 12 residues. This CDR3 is CASSRGGSEAFF. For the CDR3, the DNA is TGTGCCAGCAGCCGCGGGGGGTCTGAAGCTTTCTTT.

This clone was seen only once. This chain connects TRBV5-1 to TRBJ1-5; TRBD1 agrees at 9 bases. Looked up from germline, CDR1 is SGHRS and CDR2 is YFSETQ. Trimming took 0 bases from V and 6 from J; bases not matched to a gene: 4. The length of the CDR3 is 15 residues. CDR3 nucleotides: TGCGCCAGCAGCTTGGATGGACAGGGGACTCAGCCCCAGCATTTT. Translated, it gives CASSLDGQGTQPQHF. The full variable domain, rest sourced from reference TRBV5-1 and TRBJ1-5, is KAGVTQTPRYLIKTRGQQVTLSCSPISGHRSVSWYQQTPGQGLQFLFEYFSETQRNKGNFPGRFSGRQFSNSRSEMNVSTLELGDSALYLCASSLDGQGTQPQHFGDGTRLSIL.

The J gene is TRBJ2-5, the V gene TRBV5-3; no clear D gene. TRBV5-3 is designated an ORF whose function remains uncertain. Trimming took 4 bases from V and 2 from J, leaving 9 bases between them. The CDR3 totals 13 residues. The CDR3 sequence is CARSPARQETQYF. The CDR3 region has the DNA TGTGCCAGAAGCCCCGCCCGGCAAGAGACCCAGTACTTC.

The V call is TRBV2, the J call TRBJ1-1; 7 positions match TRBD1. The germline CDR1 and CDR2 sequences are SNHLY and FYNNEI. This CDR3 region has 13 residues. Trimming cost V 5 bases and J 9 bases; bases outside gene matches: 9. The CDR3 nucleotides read TGTGCCAGCAGTACACAGGGGTTGGACCAAGCTTTCTTT. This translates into CASSTQGLDQAFF.

CDR3 in DNA: TGTGCCAGCAGCTTAGCCGGGTCCATGAACACTGAAGCTTTCTTT. It is translated as CASSLAGSMNTEAFF. The chain has TRBV7-2 and TRBJ1-1, with unresolved D. Germline CDR1 and CDR2: SGHTA and FQGNSA. V was shortened by 0 bases and J by 0 bases, with 8 bases between the two germline ends. This CDR3 spans 15 amino acids.

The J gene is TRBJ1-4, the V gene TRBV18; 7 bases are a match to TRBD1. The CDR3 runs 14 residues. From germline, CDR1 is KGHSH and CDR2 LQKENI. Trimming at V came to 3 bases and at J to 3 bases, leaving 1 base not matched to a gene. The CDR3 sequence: CASSPTGSNEKLFF. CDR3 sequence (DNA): TGTGCCAGCTCACCGACAGGGTCTAATGAAAAACTGTTTTTT.

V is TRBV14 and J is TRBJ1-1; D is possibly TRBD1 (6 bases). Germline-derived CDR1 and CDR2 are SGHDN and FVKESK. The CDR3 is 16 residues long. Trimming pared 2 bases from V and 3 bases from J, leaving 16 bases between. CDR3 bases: TGTGCCAGCAGCCAACAGGCGGGGGCGGTTTACACTGAAGCTTTCTTT. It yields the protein CASSQQAGAVYTEAFF.

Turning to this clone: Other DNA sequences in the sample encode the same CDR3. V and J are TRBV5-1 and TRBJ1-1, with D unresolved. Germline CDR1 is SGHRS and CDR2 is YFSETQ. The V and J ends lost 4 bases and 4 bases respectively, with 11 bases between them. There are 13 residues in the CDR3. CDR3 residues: CASSPQVGTEAFF. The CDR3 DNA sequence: TGCGCCAGCAGCCCGCAGGTTGGCACTGAAGCTTTCTTT.

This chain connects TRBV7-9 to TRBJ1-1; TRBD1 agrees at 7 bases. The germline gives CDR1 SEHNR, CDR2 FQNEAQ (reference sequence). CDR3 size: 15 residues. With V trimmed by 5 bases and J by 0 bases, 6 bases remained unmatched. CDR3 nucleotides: TGTGCCAGCAGCAAAGGGACAGCAGTGAACACTGAAGCTTTCTTT. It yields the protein CASSKGTAVNTEAFF.

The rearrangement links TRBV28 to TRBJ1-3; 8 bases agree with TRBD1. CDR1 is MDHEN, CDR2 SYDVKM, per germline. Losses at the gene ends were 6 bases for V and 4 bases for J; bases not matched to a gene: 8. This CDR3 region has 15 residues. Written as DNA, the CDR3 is TGTGCCAGCAGCTACGGACAGGGCTCGGGAAACACCATATATTTT. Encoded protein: CASSYGQGSGNTIYF.

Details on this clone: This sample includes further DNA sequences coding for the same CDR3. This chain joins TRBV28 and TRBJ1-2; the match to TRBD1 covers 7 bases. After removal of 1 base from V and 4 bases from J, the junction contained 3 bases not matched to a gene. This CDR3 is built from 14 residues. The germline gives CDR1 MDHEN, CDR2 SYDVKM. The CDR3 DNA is TGTGCCAGCAGTTTATCATCAGGGGGCTATGGCTACACCTTC. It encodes CASSLSSGGYGYTF.

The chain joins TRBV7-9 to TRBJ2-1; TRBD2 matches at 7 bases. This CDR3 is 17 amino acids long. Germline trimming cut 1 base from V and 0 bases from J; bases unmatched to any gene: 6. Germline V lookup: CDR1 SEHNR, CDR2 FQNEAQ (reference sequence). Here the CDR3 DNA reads TGTGCCAGCAGCTTAGTATTGACTAGCTCCTCCTACAATGAGCAGTTCTTC. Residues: CASSLVLTSSSYNEQFF.

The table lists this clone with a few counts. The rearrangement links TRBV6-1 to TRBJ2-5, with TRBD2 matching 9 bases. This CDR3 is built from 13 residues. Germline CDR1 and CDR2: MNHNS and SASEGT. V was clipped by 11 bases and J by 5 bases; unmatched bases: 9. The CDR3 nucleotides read TGTGCCCGCGGTAGCGGGAGTAGGGAGACCCAGTACTTC. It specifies CARGSGSRETQYF.

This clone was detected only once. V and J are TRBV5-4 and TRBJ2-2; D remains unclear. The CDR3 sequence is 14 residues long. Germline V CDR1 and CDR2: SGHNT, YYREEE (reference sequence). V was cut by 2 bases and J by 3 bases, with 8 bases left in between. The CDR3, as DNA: TGTGCCAGCAGCTTCAACTTGGACACCGGGGAGCTGTTTTTT. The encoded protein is CASSFNLDTGELFF.

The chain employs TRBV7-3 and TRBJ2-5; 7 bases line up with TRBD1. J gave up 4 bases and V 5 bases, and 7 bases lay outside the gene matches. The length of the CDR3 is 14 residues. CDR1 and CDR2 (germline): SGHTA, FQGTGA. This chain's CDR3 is CASSPGTAIETQYF. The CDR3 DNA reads TGTGCCAGCAGCCCTGGGACAGCGATAGAGACCCAGTACTTC.

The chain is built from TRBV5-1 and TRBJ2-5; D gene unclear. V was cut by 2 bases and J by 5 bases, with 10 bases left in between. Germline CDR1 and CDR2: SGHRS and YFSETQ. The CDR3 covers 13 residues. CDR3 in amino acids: CASSLNSGETQYF. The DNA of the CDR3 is TGCGCCAGCAGCTTAAACAGTGGGGAGACCCAGTACTTC.

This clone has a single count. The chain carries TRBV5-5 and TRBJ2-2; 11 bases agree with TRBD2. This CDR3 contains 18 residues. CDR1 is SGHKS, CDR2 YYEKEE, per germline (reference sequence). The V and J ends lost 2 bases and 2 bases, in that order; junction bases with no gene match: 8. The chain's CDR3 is CASSLLAGELGNTGELFF. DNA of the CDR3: TGTGCCAGCAGCTTACTAGCGGGAGAGCTTGGTAACACCGGGGAGCTGTTTTTT.

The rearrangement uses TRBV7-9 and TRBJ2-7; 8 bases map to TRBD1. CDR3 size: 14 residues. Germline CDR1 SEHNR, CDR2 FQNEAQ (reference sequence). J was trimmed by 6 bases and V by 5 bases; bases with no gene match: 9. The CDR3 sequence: CASSLMTGDPEQYF. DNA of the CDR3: TGTGCCAGCAGCCTAATGACAGGGGATCCCGAGCAGTACTTC.

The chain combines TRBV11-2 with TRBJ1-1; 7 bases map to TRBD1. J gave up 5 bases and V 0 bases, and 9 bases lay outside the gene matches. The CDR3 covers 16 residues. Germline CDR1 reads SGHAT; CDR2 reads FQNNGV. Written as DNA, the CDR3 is TGTGCCAGCAGCTTAGAATTGGGACAGAGAAGGACTGAAGCTTTCTTT. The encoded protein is CASSLELGQRRTEAFF.

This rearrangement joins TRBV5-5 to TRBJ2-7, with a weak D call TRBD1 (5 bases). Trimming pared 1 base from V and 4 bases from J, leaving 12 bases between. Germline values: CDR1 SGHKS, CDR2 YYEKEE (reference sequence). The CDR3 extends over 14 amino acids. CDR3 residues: CASSLSLQGYEQYF. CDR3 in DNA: TGTGCCAGCAGCTTGAGCCTCCAGGGATACGAGCAGTACTTC.

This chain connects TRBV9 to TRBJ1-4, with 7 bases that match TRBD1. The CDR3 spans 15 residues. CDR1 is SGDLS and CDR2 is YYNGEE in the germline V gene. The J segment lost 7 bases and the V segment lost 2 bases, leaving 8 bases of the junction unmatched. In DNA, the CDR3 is TGTGCCAGCAGCGTCACAGGGGATTTCGGTGAAAAACTGTTTTTT. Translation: CASSVTGDFGEKLFF.

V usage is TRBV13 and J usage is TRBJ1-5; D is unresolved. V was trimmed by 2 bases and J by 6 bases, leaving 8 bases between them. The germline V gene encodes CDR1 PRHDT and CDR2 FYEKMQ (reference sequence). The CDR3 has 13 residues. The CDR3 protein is CASSLSGSQPQHF. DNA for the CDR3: TGTGCCAGCAGCTTATCGGGGAGTCAGCCCCAGCATTTT.

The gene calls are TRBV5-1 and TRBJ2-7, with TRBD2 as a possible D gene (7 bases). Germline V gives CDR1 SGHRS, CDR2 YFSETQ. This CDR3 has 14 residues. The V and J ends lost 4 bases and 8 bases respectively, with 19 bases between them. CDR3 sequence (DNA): TGCGCCAGCAGCCCCGTGGGGGCGGGAGAACAGCAGTACTTC. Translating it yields CASSPVGAGEQQYF.

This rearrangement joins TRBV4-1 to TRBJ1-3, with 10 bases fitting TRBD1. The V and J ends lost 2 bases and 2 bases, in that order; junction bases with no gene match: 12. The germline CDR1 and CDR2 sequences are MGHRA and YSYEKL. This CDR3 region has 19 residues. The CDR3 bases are TGCGCCAGCAGCCAACAACCGGGACAGGGGATTGCTGCTGGAAACACCATATATTTT. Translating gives CASSQQPGQGIAAGNTIYF.

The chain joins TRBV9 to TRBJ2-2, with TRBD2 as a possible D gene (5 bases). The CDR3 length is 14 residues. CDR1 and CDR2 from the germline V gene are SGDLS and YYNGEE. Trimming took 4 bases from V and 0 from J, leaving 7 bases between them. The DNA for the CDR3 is TGTGCCAGCAGCCTGGACTCGAACACCGGGGAGCTGTTTTTT. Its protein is CASSLDSNTGELFF.

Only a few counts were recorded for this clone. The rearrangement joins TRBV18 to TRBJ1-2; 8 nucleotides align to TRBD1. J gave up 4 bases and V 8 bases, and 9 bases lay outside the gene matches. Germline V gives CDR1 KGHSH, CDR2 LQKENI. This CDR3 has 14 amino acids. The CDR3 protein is CASLGTGSGYGYTF. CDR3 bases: TGTGCCAGCCTGGGGACAGGCAGCGGCTATGGCTACACCTTC.

CDR3 in amino acids: CASSDQGFGTEAFF. The DNA of the CDR3 is TGTGCCAGCAGTGATCAGGGTTTTGGCACTGAAGCTTTCTTT. The chain has TRBV6-1 and TRBJ1-1; D perhaps matches TRBD1 (5 bases). There are 14 residues in the CDR3. Germline values: CDR1 MNHNS, CDR2 SASEGT. Between the trimmed V and J ends, which lost 3 bases and 4 bases, there was a span of 12 bases.

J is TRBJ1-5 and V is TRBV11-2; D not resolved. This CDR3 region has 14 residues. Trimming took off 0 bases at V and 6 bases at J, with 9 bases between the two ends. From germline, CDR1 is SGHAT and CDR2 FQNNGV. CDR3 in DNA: TGTGCCAGCAGCTTAGACAGGCTTGGTCAGCCCCAGCATTTT. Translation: CASSLDRLGQPQHF.

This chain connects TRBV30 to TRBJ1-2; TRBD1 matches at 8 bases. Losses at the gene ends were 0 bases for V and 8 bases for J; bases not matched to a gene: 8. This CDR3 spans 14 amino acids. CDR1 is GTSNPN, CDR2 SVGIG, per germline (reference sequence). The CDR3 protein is CAWSVRTGLGGYTF. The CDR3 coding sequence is TGTGCCTGGAGTGTACGGACAGGGCTTGGGGGCTACACCTTC.

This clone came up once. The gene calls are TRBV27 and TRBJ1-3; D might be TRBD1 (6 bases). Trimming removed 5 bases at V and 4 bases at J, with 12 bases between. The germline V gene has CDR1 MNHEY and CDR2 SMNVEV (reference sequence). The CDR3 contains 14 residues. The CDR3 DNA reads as TGTGCCAGCAGTCGAGGGGGGGCCGGAAACACCATATATTTT. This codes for CASSRGGAGNTIYF.